One sample yielded the 11 T cell receptor beta chains listed below, sequenced in a study of PD-1 blockade in classical Hodgkin lymphoma. Described time point: cycle 4 day 1 (C4D1), after more than five weeks of nivolumab. Patients all relapsed after autologous stem cell transplantation, and there was variation in brentuximab vedotin exposure. Here immunoSEQ multiplex PCR was the method, and the copy in TCRdb shows in-frame clones only, minus some. The sample consists of tens of thousands of clones, 70% to 80% of them appearing once. Sequences were derived from peripheral blood mononuclear cells (PBMCs), sampled before the fourth cycle of nivolumab. These receptors were collected from a human donor with classical Hodgkin lymphoma.

The V gene is TRBV2, the J gene TRBJ2-1, with TRBD1 as a possible D gene (6 bases). CDR1 is SNHLY, CDR2 FYNNEI, per germline. Trimming stripped 3 bases from V and 0 bases from J, with 9 bases between. The CDR3 sequence is 15 residues long. CDR3 in amino acids: CASSEGASSYNEQFF. Written as DNA, the CDR3 is TGTGCCAGCAGTGAGGGGGCGTCCTCCTACAATGAGCAGTTCTTC.

The V and J genes are TRBV19 and TRBJ2-7; TRBD2 matches 9 bases. CDR3 size: 14 residues. Germline V lookup: CDR1 LNHDA, CDR2 SQIVND (reference sequence). V shed 2 bases and J 4 bases; nucleotides not matched to a gene: 3. CDR3 region: CASSISLAGYEQYF. DNA of the CDR3: TGTGCCAGTAGTATATCGCTAGCGGGATACGAGCAGTACTTC.

The count of this clone is one. The genes are TRBV5-1 and TRBJ2-1; 13 bases line up with TRBD2. The CDR3 length is 15 residues. Germline V gene lookup returns CDR1 SGHRS and CDR2 YFSETQ. J was trimmed by 5 bases and V by 4 bases; bases with no gene match: 3. This CDR3 is CASSDTSGGDNEQFF. Written as DNA, the CDR3 is TGCGCCAGCAGCGATACTAGCGGGGGGGACAATGAGCAGTTCTTC. Supplemented by reference TRBV5-1 and TRBJ2-1, the full variable domain reads KAGVTQTPRYLIKTRGQQVTLSCSPISGHRSVSWYQQTPGQGLQFLFEYFSETQRNKGNFPGRFSGRQFSNSRSEMNVSTLELGDSALYLCASSDTSGGDNEQFFGPGTRLTVL.

This rearrangement joins TRBV7-2 to TRBJ2-7; a possible D gene is TRBD2 (6 bases). Looked up from germline, CDR1 is SGHTA and CDR2 is FQGNSA. Trimming stripped 3 bases from V and 7 bases from J, with 10 bases between. The CDR3 has 12 amino acids. Here the CDR3 reads CASSFGGREQYF. As DNA, the CDR3 is TGTGCCAGCAGCTTCGGGGGTCGGGAGCAGTACTTC. Supplemented by reference TRBV7-2 and TRBJ2-7, the full variable domain reads GAGVSQSPSNKVTEKGKDVELRCDPISGHTALYWYRQSLGQGLEFLIYFQGNSAPDKSGLPSDRFSAERTGGSVSTLTIQRTQQEDSAVYLCASSFGGREQYFGPGTRLTVT.

As concerns this clone: The same CDR3 also results from other DNA sequences found in this sample. The V and J genes are TRBV6-5 and TRBJ2-2, with D unclear. V shed 2 bases and J shed 2 bases, with 6 bases lying between them. There are 14 residues in the CDR3. Per germline, CDR1 MNHEY and CDR2 SVGAGI. The CDR3 region is CASSYLQNTGELFF. CDR3 sequence (DNA): TGTGCCAGCAGTTACCTCCAAAACACCGGGGAGCTGTTTTTT.

The chain combines TRBV11-2 with TRBJ2-7; 7 positions match TRBD1. Trimming at V came to 6 bases and at J to 3 bases, leaving 5 bases not matched to a gene. CDR3 length: 13 amino acids. Germline CDR1 SGHAT, CDR2 FQNNGV. The CDR3 here is CASSPGQVYEQYF. The CDR3 DNA sequence: TGTGCCAGCAGTCCCGGACAGGTCTACGAGCAGTACTTC.

The genes are TRBV10-3 and TRBJ2-1, with D possibly called TRBD1 or TRBD2 (5 bases each). Germline V gene sequence: CDR1 ENHRY, CDR2 SYGVKD. CDR3 length: 16 amino acids. Trimming removed 0 bases from V and 7 bases from J, with 16 bases in between. The CDR3 protein is CAISESRAGQGNEQFF. CDR3 DNA: TGTGCCATCAGTGAGTCGCGGGCAGGCCAGGGAAATGAGCAGTTCTTC.

The table lists this clone with a few counts. The chain uses TRBV9 and TRBJ2-1, with 7 bases matching TRBD1. The trim removed 3 bases at V and 6 bases at J, leaving 3 bases unmatched. CDR3 length: 13 residues. From germline, CDR1 is SGDLS and CDR2 YYNGEE. The CDR3 DNA reads TGTGCCAGCAGCGGGACAGGACTCAATGAGCAGTTCTTC. It is translated as CASSGTGLNEQFF.

In this sample, this clone turned up a few times. This rearrangement joins TRBV6-5 to TRBJ1-6; D is unclear. Looked up from germline, CDR1 is MNHEY and CDR2 is SVGAGI. V was cut by 0 bases and J by 4 bases, with 7 bases left in between. The length of the CDR3 is 15 residues. As DNA, the CDR3 is TGTGCCAGCAGTTACTCGTCCGGTTATAATTCACCCCTCCACTTT. It translates to CASSYSSGYNSPLHF.

This sequence joins TRBV7-9 and TRBJ1-2; TRBD1 might be the D (5 bases). Germline V gene sequence: CDR1 SEHNR, CDR2 FQNEAQ (reference sequence). Trimming stripped 1 base from V and 9 bases from J, with 9 bases between. This CDR3 has 12 amino acids. The CDR3: CASSLEEGSYTF. DNA of the CDR3: TGTGCCAGCAGCTTAGAAGAGGGGAGCTACACCTTC.

The chain recombines TRBV7-9 with TRBJ2-7; D may be TRBD1 or TRBD2 (5 bases each). CDR1 SEHNR and CDR2 FQNEAQ come from the germline V gene (reference sequence). The germline V and J ends were trimmed by 5 bases and 2 bases, with 10 bases remaining between them. The CDR3 consists of 13 residues. The CDR3 DNA reads as TGTGCCAGCAGCGATAAGGGACCCTACGAGCAGTACTTC. This encodes CASSDKGPYEQYF.